This TCR beta chain was obtained from a study of post-analysis software for immune sequencing data (dated by TCRdb to the mid-2010s). Study-level background: Disease courses on record covered relapsing-remitting, secondary progressive and progressive-relapsing multiple sclerosis, though some patients had no subtype annotation. A subset of samples was prepared in parallel using single-end sample barcoding, then pooled and co-amplified after Illumina adapter ligation. The patient repertoires were compared against some twelve previously published healthy control repertoires obtained from donors aged roughly 6 to 26 years.

As for this clonotype: This receptor's antigen is unknown. Nothing much larger sits one base from this clone, and base qualities are not available.

The cysteine opens and the phenylalanine closes a CDR3 of 16 amino acids. The only DNA kept is the CDR3, 48 bases in frame from the first base. Per the germline V gene, SGHNT is the CDR1 and YENEEA is the CDR2. V and J are truncated by 1 base and 4 bases respectively, leaving an intervening sequence of 15 bases. Library preparation used PCR. Instrument on record: Illumina HiSeq 2500. To reduce PCR and sequencing biases, unique molecular identifiers were built into the TCR beta cDNA libraries. Every 1 to 10 million input T cells yielded roughly 500,000 cDNA molecules, meaning each molecule approximated one T cell. Patient libraries were prepared and sequenced with the same protocol used for the earlier healthy control dataset. Samples belonging to the same batch were prepared together, multiplexed and sequenced on a shared HiSeq lane. Concerning the study's data processing: Raw barcoded reads were processed with MIGEC, and single-read molecular identifier groups were discarded before consensus assembly and CDR3 extraction. Clonotype tables were post-analysed with VDJtools, and diversity was normalized by down-sampling all datasets to the smallest sample size. In repertoire overlap clustering, CDR3 amino acid sequences, but not nucleotide sequences, were matched to correct batch-related cross-sample contamination. TCRdb passed the public sequencing reads through fastp at Q25 and MiXCR, retaining productive beta sequences. Each CDR3 protein appears once, grouped with its most common genes and DNA. The V and J calls shown here were made by TCRdb, not taken from the authors' results. The sample table holds about 540,000 distinct CDR3 sequences, of which around 31% were seen once. The ten largest clones capture less than 6% of the sample.

Results the study describes overall, beyond this receptor: The multiple sclerosis patient group was slightly younger than the control group. Significantly lower normalized Chao1 diversity was found in multiple sclerosis patients than in controls, suggesting substantial peripheral T-cell clonal expansion. Direct clustering with F measure showed strong co-clustering of samples prepared in the same batch, prompting a batch-effect correction. Four to six TRBV segments, including TRBV5-6, TRBV5-1 and TRBV20-1, were significantly more frequent in patients than controls.

To demonstrate the VDJtools post-analysis software, TCR beta repertoires were profiled from the peripheral blood of about a dozen young patients with multiple sclerosis. Multiple sclerosis patients were children and adolescents aged about 6 to 15 years. This receptor was identified in a girl between 2 and 17 years old with multiple sclerosis. Sequences were obtained from blood. The rearranged segments are TRBV11-3 and TRBJ2-3; possibly the D gene is TRBD1, per 6 matching bases. The DNA reads TGTGCCAGCAGCTTAGTTTTAGGGGGAGAGCCAGATACGCAGTATTTT. It specifies CASSLVLGGEPDTQYF.